Detailed here is one TCR beta chain. Repertoires were generated with immunoSEQ multiplex PCR, while TCRdb's copy carries only in-frame clones and drops some. The profile shows roughly 200,000 clones, 80% to 90% of them singletons. There are 16 residues in the CDR3. V lost 4 bases to trimming and J lost 2 bases; unmatched junction nucleotides: 7. Germline V gene sequence: CDR1 LNHDA, CDR2 SQIVND (reference sequence). Participants were aged 18 to 89 years, lived in over 20 US areas, and enrolled virtually. Participant-given clinical history determined each cohort assignment. The data belong to a study of blood T cell repertoires in COVID-19. Study at large: Italy, Spain and the United States were the sources of the convalescent and acute COVID-19 samples. In each case, the material was cDNA or gDNA derived from T cells, B-cell-depleted T cells, or PBMCs.

The J gene is TRBJ2-3, the V gene TRBV19, with TRBD1 identical over 9 bases. The sample comprised PBMCs or T cells enriched from blood (not recorded which). The sequence was obtained from a woman between 25 and 40 years old who had been exposed to COVID-19. The CDR3 sequence: CASSTLTGGSTDTQYF. Here the CDR3 DNA reads TGTGCCAGTAGTACCTTAACAGGGGGCTCCACAGATACGCAGTATTTT.